This T cell receptor beta chain was identified in a study of breast tumors, draining lymph nodes, adjacent tissues. Study observations and caveats: Luminal-like breast cancer showed significantly higher tumor–nontumor repertoire similarity than basal-like. That most tumor T cells come from lymph nodes remained unproven.

This clonotype was found many times. The antigen remains undetermined. The germline V gene encodes CDR1 MNHNS and CDR2 SASEGT. CDR3 length: 14 amino acids. V shed 4 bases, J shed 5 bases, and the junction held 2 bases outside the gene matches. The lymph nodes were axillary draining lymph nodes from breast cancer patients. TCRdb itself ran the multiplex PCR reads through MiXCR, one entry per CDR3 protein. The table includes approximately 100,000 distinct CDR3 sequences, approximately 22% detected once. The receptor comes from a female donor with breast cancer. Some clones in this sample may be carry-over from other donors' samples. The chain links TRBV6-1 to TRBJ1-6; 7 nucleotides match TRBD1. Specimen: axillary lymph node tissue. The DNA of the CDR3 is TGTGCCAGCAGTGCCGGGACAGATAATTCACCCCTCCACTTT. Its translation is CASSAGTDNSPLHF.